This entry describes one TCR beta chain. Antigen unknown. This specimen belongs to a study of regulatory T cells in long-lasting Graves disease. Study outcomes and limitations: TCR diversity was lower in persistent Graves' patients (versus newly diagnosed ones). Those with persistent disease had in common more public clonotypes (about 3,000) than new patients (approximately 970). What was studied was peripheral blood only, and not thyroid tissue.

Time point meaning: persistent/refractory GD, antithyroid drugs over 5 years with positive TRAb. Preparation of the TCR library used RNA extracted from PBMCs. Library construction for TCR beta used iRepertoire HTBI primers and Arm-PCR of CDR3 regions. TCRdb re-analysed the multiplex PCR reads in MiXCR, keeping a single row per CDR3 protein. The sample consists of 700,000 or so distinct CDR3 sequences, about 32% of them appearing once. Sequenced material: peripheral blood mononuclear cells (PBMCs), taken when the disease was refractory, from a patient treated with antithyroid drugs. The TCR sequence derives from a female donor with Graves disease.

The CDR3 spells CASRPDRAYNSPLHF. The DNA for the CDR3 is TGTGCCAGCAGACCGGACAGGGCCTATAATTCACCCCTCCACTTT. The V gene is TRBV27, the J gene TRBJ1-6, with 8 bases lining up with TRBD1. This CDR3 has 15 residues. The V gene's germline CDR1 is MNHEY and CDR2 SMNVEV (reference sequence). Trimming removed 6 bases from V and 2 bases from J; junction bases left unmatched: 3.